The source of this TCR beta chain is a study of blood T cell repertoires in COVID-19. Across the whole study: Both acute and convalescent COVID-19 samples were obtained from the United States, Italy and Spain.

CDR1 is LGHNA and CDR2 is YSLEER in the germline V gene. The CDR3 has 18 amino acids. Trimming at V came to 0 bases and at J to 0 bases, leaving 8 bases not matched to a gene. The data were produced by immunoSEQ multiplex PCR, yet TCRdb's version contains in-frame clones alone and is incomplete. The sample carries some 42,000 clones, 89% recorded once. The chain has TRBV4-3 and TRBJ1-1, with 9 bases identical to TRBD1. The sequence was collected from a human donor in a cohort sampled during active COVID-19. Sequenced: peripheral blood. This CDR3 reads CASSQDRGTGWMNTEAFF. The CDR3 bases are TGCGCCAGCAGCCAAGATCGGGGGACAGGGTGGATGAACACTGAAGCTTTCTTT.